The next 16 T cell receptor beta chains were all read from a single sample in a study of blood T cell repertoires in COVID-19. Here immunoSEQ multiplex PCR was the method, and the copy in TCRdb shows in-frame clones only, minus some. The sample contains 200,000 to 300,000 clones, roughly four fifths of which appear only once. The sequenced sample was peripheral blood. These receptors were obtained from a woman of 80 years or more with COVID-19, enrolled during active disease.

The CDR3 coding sequence is TGTGCCAGCAGTCCCGGGACAGGGGGCTACACCTTC. It yields the protein CASSPGTGGYTF. The chain combines TRBV12-3 or TRBV12-4 with TRBJ1-2; 9 positions agree with TRBD1. V shed 5 bases and J 8 bases; nucleotides not matched to a gene: 3. The CDR3 extends over 12 amino acids.

The rearrangement joins TRBV27 to TRBJ1-3; possibly TRBD1 for D (6 bases). This CDR3 comprises 15 residues. Germline V gene sequence: CDR1 MNHEY, CDR2 SMNVEV (reference sequence). V lost 5 bases, J lost 3 bases, and 14 bases lay in between. CDR3 coding DNA: TGTGCCAGCAGTCATACAGGGTTGGGTGGAAACACCATATATTTT. Translation gives CASSHTGLGGNTIYF.

The rearrangement links TRBV27 to TRBJ1-6, with D perhaps TRBD1 (6 bases). The CDR3 is 14 residues long. Looked up from germline, CDR1 is MNHEY and CDR2 is SMNVEV (reference sequence). With 3 bases removed from V and 10 bases from J, the gap between germline ends came to 13 bases. CDR3 loop: CASSLRQARSPLHF. The CDR3 nucleotides read TGTGCCAGCAGTTTGAGACAGGCGAGGTCACCCCTCCACTTT.

The chain recombines TRBV19 with TRBJ1-3; 7 bases are a match to TRBD1. V shed 3 bases and J 0 bases; nucleotides not matched to a gene: 8. Germline CDR1 LNHDA, CDR2 SQIVND (reference sequence). This CDR3 is built from 17 residues. CDR3 nucleotides: TGTGCCAGTAGTATTGGGGGGACAGCGAGCTCTGGAAACACCATATATTTT. It encodes CASSIGGTASSGNTIYF. Drawing the rest from reference TRBV19 and TRBJ1-3, the complete variable domain is DGGITQSPKYLFRKEGQNVTLSCEQNLNHDAMYWYRQDPGQGLRLIYYSQIVNDFQKGDIAEGYSVSREKKESFPLTVTSAQKNPTAFYLCASSIGGTASSGNTIYFGEGSWLTVV.

The chain carries TRBV7-9 and TRBJ2-7; D may be TRBD1 (5 bases). This CDR3 spans 15 amino acids. Germline loops: CDR1 SEHNR, CDR2 FQNEAQ (reference sequence). Trimming took off 2 bases at V and 5 bases at J, with 16 bases between the two ends. This CDR3 is CASSLSRGHRDEQYF. CDR3 nucleotide sequence: TGTGCCAGCAGCTTAAGCCGCGGACATAGGGACGAGCAGTACTTC. The full variable domain, rest sourced from reference TRBV7-9 and TRBJ2-7, is DTGVSQNPRHKITKRGQNVTFRCDPISEHNRLYWYRQTLGQGPEFLTYFQNEAQLEKSRLLSDRFSAERPKGSFSTLEIQRTEQGDSAMYLCASSLSRGHRDEQYFGPGTRLTVT.

The rearrangement uses TRBV2 and TRBJ1-1; D is unresolved. V lost 6 bases and J 0 bases, leaving 8 bases between the germline ends. CDR1 is SNHLY, CDR2 FYNNEI, per germline. The CDR3 is made up of 13 amino acids. Here the CDR3 DNA reads TGTGCCAGCAGCTCTGTTGTGAACACTGAAGCTTTCTTT. Amino acids: CASSSVVNTEAFF.

This rearrangement joins TRBV7-2 to TRBJ2-3; D is undetermined. V lost 3 bases to trimming and J lost 3 bases, with 10 bases between them. The CDR3 totals 14 residues. Germline assignment: CDR1 SGHTA and CDR2 FQGNSA. The chain's CDR3 is CASSFGLLTDTQYF. DNA for the CDR3: TGTGCCAGCAGCTTTGGGCTATTAACAGATACGCAGTATTTT.

The chain recombines TRBV5-6 with TRBJ1-6, with D tentatively TRBD1 (6 bases). V lost 0 bases, J lost 13 bases, and 17 bases lay in between. This CDR3 contains 15 residues. The germline V gene has CDR1 SGHDT and CDR2 YYEEEE. The CDR3 sequence is CASSLGWGQGAPLHF. The CDR3 nucleotides read TGTGCCAGCAGCTTGGGGTGGGGGCAAGGGGCGCCCCTCCACTTT.

This clone was found many times. The chain uses TRBV29-1 and TRBJ1-2, with a tentative D call TRBD1 (5 bases). The V and J ends lost 4 bases and 7 bases respectively, with 16 bases between them. This CDR3 comprises 13 residues. Germline loops: CDR1 SQVTM, CDR2 ANQGSEA. This chain's CDR3 is CSVGDGGFGGYTF. CDR3 in DNA: TGCAGCGTTGGGGACGGGGGGTTCGGTGGCTACACCTTC.

In its sample, this clone was seen once. The chain joins TRBV5-8 to TRBJ1-1; D gene ambiguous. Germline V gene sequence: CDR1 SGHTS, CDR2 YDEGEE. The CDR3 covers 13 residues. Trimming left V 0 bases short and J 4 bases short, with 7 bases between. The CDR3 DNA sequence: TGTGCCAGCAGCTTGGTCCCCCGCACTGAAGCTTTCTTT. As protein: CASSLVPRTEAFF.

In the case of this clone: Distinct nucleotide sequences in the sample also encode this CDR3. The chain uses TRBV3-1 (or the pseudogene TRBV3-2) and TRBJ1-1; no clear D gene. Trimming took off 1 base at V and 0 bases at J, with 6 bases between the two ends. The length of the CDR3 is 14 residues. Germline CDR1 is LGHDT and CDR2 is YNNKEL (reference sequence). CDR3 in DNA: TGTGCCAGCAGCCAAGGCAGTGTGAACACTGAAGCTTTCTTT. Translated: CASSQGSVNTEAFF.

The chain carries TRBV6-5 and TRBJ2-3; tentatively, D is TRBD2 (7 bases). Trimming stripped 2 bases from V and 3 bases from J, with 9 bases between. Germline CDR1 and CDR2: MNHEY and SVGAGI. The CDR3 runs to 14 residues. In nucleotides, the CDR3 is TGTGCCAGCAGTTACGGGAGGGGGACAGATACGCAGTATTTT. Its protein is CASSYGRGTDTQYF.

This chain connects TRBV2 to TRBJ2-5; no clear D. Trimming took 2 bases from V and 2 from J, leaving 3 bases between them. The CDR3 contains 12 residues. Germline V gives CDR1 SNHLY, CDR2 FYNNEI. In DNA form, the CDR3 reads TGTGCCAGCAGTGAAACACAAGAGACCCAGTACTTC. Its translation is CASSETQETQYF. The full variable domain, completed using reference TRBV2 and TRBJ2-5, is EPEVTQTPSHQVTQMGQEVILRCVPISNHLYFYWYRQILGQKVEFLVSFYNNEISEKSEIFDDQFSVERPDGSNFTLKIRSTKLEDSAMYFCASSETQETQYFGPGTRLLVL.

The chain has TRBV6-5 and TRBJ1-1; 8 nucleotides align to TRBD1. CDR3 length equals 13 residues. Germline loops: CDR1 MNHEY, CDR2 SVGAGI. V dropped 6 bases and J dropped 5; count of bases not matched to a gene: 5. The CDR3 nucleotides read TGTGCCAGCAGCATTTACAGGGGGACTGAAGCTTTCTTT. Translated, it gives CASSIYRGTEAFF.

This sequence joins TRBV19 and TRBJ1-1, with TRBD1 as a possible D gene (6 bases). CDR1 LNHDA and CDR2 SQIVND come from the germline V gene (reference sequence). CDR3 size: 15 residues. The V end lost 10 bases, the J end lost 1 base, and 19 bases lay between the germline ends. DNA of the CDR3: TGTGCCACACTAAGGGGGGGATTGGGGAACACTGAAGCTTTCTTT. This gives the protein CATLRGGLGNTEAFF.

In DNA form, the CDR3 reads TGCAGCGTTGGTGGTTCTACCTTCACCGGGGAGCTGTTTTTT. Translated, it gives CSVGGSTFTGELFF. This chain links TRBV29-1 with TRBJ2-2; the D is unclear. Trimming left V 4 bases short and J 4 bases short, with 13 bases between. This CDR3 is 14 amino acids long. The germline gives CDR1 SQVTM, CDR2 ANQGSEA.